What follows describes a single T cell receptor beta chain. This clonotype was picked up a small number of times. Its antigen is still unknown. No much larger clone exists at a distance of one base, and base qualities are not known. Receptors were amplified or captured by 5' RACE. TCRdb records Illumina HiSeq 2500 as the sequencer. A second 7 to 11 cycle PCR used a sample-barcoded 5' primer and a J-beta primer mix. A unique molecular identifier was introduced onto each TCR beta cDNA molecule by a template-switch 5' adaptor carrying 12 random nucleotides. At least 2.5 million CDR3-containing paired-end reads were obtained from each sample. First-strand cDNA synthesis was performed from all RNA using the Mint cDNA synthesis kit, with priming by a TRBC-specific oligonucleotide. Following uracil-DNA glycosylase treatment, all cDNA underwent a first 18-cycle PCR with the universal primers M1SS and BC2_uni_R. Turning to the authors' computational methods: Each sample was normalized by randomly selecting 1 million high-quality reads, each carrying a distinct molecular identifier. Instead of being binned into consensus sequences, reads with shared molecular identifiers were discarded. MiTCR, set to a Q25 quality threshold and the strictest error-elimination algorithm, was used for CDR3 identification, clonotype clustering and error correction. Lower-bound total TCR beta diversity was estimated with a nonparametric unseen species model using Euler transformation. TCRdb reworked the public reads: Q25 trimming with fastp, MiXCR clone assembly, productive beta chains retained. Each entry is one CDR3 protein sequence, shown with its most common DNA and genes. TCRdb assigned the V and J calls; the authors' analysis was not used. This sample is represented by under 950,000 distinct CDR3 sequences; 22% of them were singletons. Around 22% of the sample is taken by the ten largest.

The donors were roughly 38 Caucasian individuals from Russia, aged 6 to 90 years, who were systemically healthy. About 10 milliliters of peripheral blood were drawn from each donor into EDTA-treated Vacutainer tubes. Ficoll-Paque density-gradient centrifugation was used to isolate PBMCs, with at least 6.5 million per sample. Trizol reagent was used to extract total RNA from the PBMCs, yielding at least 5 micrograms per sample. Naive CD45RAhigh/CD27high T cell percentages were measured by flow cytometry on a PBMC aliquot from every donor. Trimming takes 4 bases off V and 2 bases off J; junction bases not matched to a gene: 10. Including the terminal cysteine and phenylalanine, the CDR3 comprises 18 residues. The entry retains the CDR3 DNA only, 54 bases that are in frame from base 1. Per the germline V gene (reference sequence), LGHDT is the CDR1 and YNNKEL is the CDR2. The data derive from a study of blood T cells in healthy people across ages (dated by TCRdb to the mid-2010s). Concerning the study at large: In model experiments, roughly one uniquely barcoded TCR beta cDNA molecule per two T cells was captured by template switching. Using deep sequencing normalized with unique cDNA molecular identifiers, the study measured how TCR beta repertoire diversity changes with age. Donors were grouped into four age groups: young (average approximately 16 years), middle-aged (under 40), aged (around 66) and long-lived (82). To avoid experimental bias, donors of different ages were spread randomly across the sequencing lanes. The study analyzed two additional independent replicas of 1 million unique cDNA reads from the same blood draw for two donors, one aged 18 to 29 and one aged 80 or older. The investigation overall reported the following: Estimates of total diversity based on one million sequenced T cells were regarded as lower bounds and as underestimates. The CMV infection status of donors was not known, potentially confounding age-related changes in expanded clonotypes. Bulk unsorted PBMC profiling prevented conclusive comparison of naive and antigen-experienced compartments. Compared with the aged group, the long-lived group had more naive CD4+ T cells, fewer expanded clones and increased TCR diversity, a pattern suggesting age selection. There was a strong correlation between observed TCR beta diversity and the percentage of naive T cells measured by flow cytometry. As age increased, observed TCR beta diversity per million T cells dropped in a roughly linear way, and a significant reduction was already evident by age 40.

This clonotype was obtained from a man aged 65-85 years in good health. The chain links TRBV3-1 with TRBJ2-5; the junction holds 13 bases that match TRBD2. The sequenced sample was blood. DNA sequence: TGTGCCAGCAGCCTAAAGGGACTAGCGGGGCGGATGCAAGAGACCCAGTACTTC. Its amino acids are CASSLKGLAGRMQETQYF.